This TCR beta chain is from a study of cytotoxic CD8 clonotypes in ibrutinib-treated CLL. The overall study: Response specimens were obtained following a median treatment duration of about 12 months, with a range of 6 to 36. General study points: The public clonotypes identified were infrequent and showed contraction or stability on treatment. Clonality rose at ibrutinib response, held steady in sustained remission, and fell toward baseline at progression.

Sequencing was performed with immunoSEQ multiplex PCR; in TCRdb, only in-frame clones are kept and a portion is missing. The sample has nearly 300,000 clones, roughly 76% seen once; the top ten hold around 5.3%. This clone was detected a few times. What it binds is unknown. The sequence was obtained from a human donor with chronic lymphocytic leukemia. Material: PBMCs, obtained at disease progression, from a patient treated with ibrutinib.

The CDR3 reads CASSTGLSTDTQYF. As DNA, the CDR3 is TGCGCCAGCAGCACAGGGTTGTCCACAGATACGCAGTATTTT. V is TRBV5-1 and J is TRBJ2-3; tentative D call: TRBD1 (6 bases). Looked up from germline, CDR1 is SGHRS and CDR2 is YFSETQ. There are 14 residues in the CDR3. V was trimmed by 4 bases and J by 2 bases, leaving 11 bases between them. The full variable domain, with the rest looked up from reference TRBV5-1 and TRBJ2-3, is KAGVTQTPRYLIKTRGQQVTLSCSPISGHRSVSWYQQTPGQGLQFLFEYFSETQRNKGNFPGRFSGRQFSNSRSEMNVSTLELGDSALYLCASSTGLSTDTQYFGPGTRLTVL.